This TCR beta chain comes out of a study of cytomegalovirus exposure and HLA in healthy donors. The PCR used 60 Vbeta and 13 Jbeta primers. This table comes from immunoSEQ multiplex PCR, and its TCRdb copy is limited to in-frame clones, with some not included. The profile shows about 100,000 clones, around 79% of them singletons. CDR3 length: 15 residues. Germline V gene data show CDR1 as MNHEY and CDR2 as SVGAGI. The V gene end was trimmed by 4 bases and the J gene end by 6 bases; junction bases not matched to a gene: 6. In this sample, this clone is medium-sized (0.01 to 0.1%). The chain couples TRBV6-5 to TRBJ1-5; TRBD1 matches at 10 bases. The sequence was collected from a male donor in good health and CMV-seropositive. The specimen sequenced was PBMCs. CDR3 region: CASSSGTGESQPQHF. The CDR3 DNA follows: TGTGCCAGCAGTTCTGGGACAGGGGAAAGTCAGCCCCAGCATTTT.